This T cell receptor beta chain was retrieved from a study of blood T cells in healthy people across ages. Findings and limits, study-wide: With age, beta diversity per million T cells declined roughly linearly, significantly by approximately 41.

Concerning this clonotype: The antigen is undetermined.

Through a sample-barcoded 5' primer and a J-beta primer mix, a second PCR was run for roughly 6 to 11 cycles. TCRdb reprocessed the 5' RACE reads via MiXCR and lists one record per CDR3 protein. The table lists 800,000 to 900,000 distinct CDR3 sequences, approximately 65% of them singletons. Each donor was a healthy Caucasian individual from Russia, aged about 6 to 90. CDR3 length: 14 amino acids. Trimming shortened V by 0 bases and J by 4 bases, and 9 bases separated the two germline ends. The TCR sequence derives from a man younger than 45 in good health. J is TRBJ1-2 and V is TRBV12-3 or TRBV12-4; possibly TRBD1 for D (5 bases). The specimen was blood. DNA of the CDR3: TGTGCCAGCAGTTTAGCACAGGTTCCCTATGGCTACACCTTC. This gives the protein CASSLAQVPYGYTF.